Shown below are 6 T cell receptor beta chains from a single sample sequenced in a study of T cells in localized non-small cell lung cancer. Sequencing used immunoSEQ multiplex PCR; TCRdb keeps in-frame clones, though not all of them. The top ten clones hold roughly 4.3% of a sample with 100,000 or so clones, approximately 90% of them seen once. Sequences were derived from PBMCs, sampled before any cancer treatment. These receptors were taken from a woman between 35 and 75 years old with stage II squamous cell lung carcinoma.

The chain is built from TRBV7-9 and TRBJ2-7; TRBD1 might be the D (5 bases). Germline V gene data show CDR1 as SEHNR and CDR2 as FQNEAQ (reference sequence). Trimming removed 6 bases at V and 10 bases at J, with 10 bases between. CDR3 length equals 10 residues. The CDR3: CASRLQEQYF. In nucleotides, the CDR3 is TGTGCCAGCAGGCTACAGGAACAGTACTTC.

The chain has TRBV5-1 and TRBJ1-2; D is undetermined. The V end was cut by 0 bases, the J end by 2 bases, with 8 bases between. The CDR3 covers 14 residues. Germline lookup yields CDR1 SGHRS and CDR2 YFSETQ. CDR3 amino acids: CASSLDIRNYGYTF. CDR3 coding DNA: TGCGCCAGCAGCTTGGACATAAGAAACTATGGCTACACCTTC.

The chain combines TRBV5-1 with TRBJ1-4; possibly TRBD1 for D (5 bases). The length of the CDR3 is 15 residues. Trimming took 3 bases from V and 3 from J, leaving 12 bases between them. Germline CDR1 and CDR2: SGHRS and YFSETQ. The CDR3 bases are TGCGCCAGCAGCTCCGCGGGGGTGGCTAATGAAAAACTGTTTTTT. Translating it yields CASSSAGVANEKLFF.

The rearrangement links TRBV13 to TRBJ2-2; D possibly corresponds to TRBD1 (5 bases). V was trimmed by 0 bases and J by 4 bases, leaving 12 bases between them. The CDR3 contains 16 residues. Germline V CDR1 and CDR2: PRHDT, FYEKMQ (reference sequence). The CDR3 nucleotides are TGTGCCAGCAGCTTAGGGGAAAAAAGGGGCACCGGGGAGCTGTTTTTT. It codes for CASSLGEKRGTGELFF.

This clone was recorded once. The CDR3 DNA is TGCGCCAGCAGCATAACAGGGGGAGGTAACTATGGCTACACCTTC. Translation: CASSITGGGNYGYTF. The chain employs TRBV5-1 and TRBJ1-2; 8 positions agree with TRBD1. The CDR3 is 15 residues long. Germline V gene data show CDR1 as SGHRS and CDR2 as YFSETQ. The V gene end was trimmed by 4 bases and the J gene end by 1 base; junction bases not matched to a gene: 6.

This clone was seen more than once but under ten times. This chain links TRBV13 with TRBJ2-7, with a possible D match to TRBD1 (7 bases). V was cut by 9 bases and J by 6 bases, with 18 bases left in between. This CDR3 has 13 amino acids. Looked up from germline, CDR1 is PRHDT and CDR2 is FYEKMQ (reference sequence). This CDR3 reads CASQGGLEGEQYF. The CDR3 bases are TGTGCCAGTCAGGGGGGACTGGAGGGCGAGCAGTACTTC.